The T cell receptor (beta chain) described here comes from a study of CD8 T cells in cerebrospinal fluid in Alzheimer's disease. Frequency places this clonotype as medium-sized. CDR1 MNHNS and CDR2 SASEGT come from the germline V gene. CDR3 length: 13 amino acids. Droplet-based sequencing used CSF cells sorted as live with a live/dead marker. 10X single-cell V(D)J and 5' gene-expression libraries profiled CSF cells. TCRdb re-called the 10x single-cell sequencing reads; one entry per CDR3 protein, DNA not given. This table lists about 1,100 distinct CDR3 sequences. The receptor was derived from a human donor in good health. This chain joins TRBV6-1 and TRBJ1-1. The sequenced material came from cerebrospinal fluid. CDR3: CASSVDRNTEAFF.